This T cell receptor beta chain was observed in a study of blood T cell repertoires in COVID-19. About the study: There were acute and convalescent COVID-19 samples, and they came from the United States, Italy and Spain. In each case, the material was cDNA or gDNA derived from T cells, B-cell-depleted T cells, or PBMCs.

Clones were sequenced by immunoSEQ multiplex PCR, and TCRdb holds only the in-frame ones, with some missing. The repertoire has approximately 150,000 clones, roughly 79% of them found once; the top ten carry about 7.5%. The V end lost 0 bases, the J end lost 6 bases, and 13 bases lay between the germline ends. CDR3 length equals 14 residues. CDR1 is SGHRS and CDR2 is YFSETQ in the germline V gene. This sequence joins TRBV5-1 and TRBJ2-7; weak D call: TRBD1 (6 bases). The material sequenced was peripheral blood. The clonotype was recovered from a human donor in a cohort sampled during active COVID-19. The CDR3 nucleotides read TGCGCCAGCAGCTTGGACAGGGCCCTTTTCGAGCAGTACTTC. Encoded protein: CASSLDRALFEQYF.